This entry is about one TCR beta chain. The antigen remains undetermined. TCRdb's copy holds only in-frame clones and misses some; the assay was immunoSEQ multiplex PCR. In the table there are about 140,000 clones, 80% of which are singletons. This sample was taken from a study of cytotoxic CD8 clonotypes in ibrutinib-treated CLL. CDR1 is LNHDA and CDR2 is SQIVND in the germline V gene (reference sequence). CDR3 length: 14 residues. Germline trimming cut 6 bases from V and 7 bases from J; bases unmatched to any gene: 8. Study-level results: The study found clonality rose at ibrutinib response, then fell toward baseline at progression.

The TCR comes from a human donor with chronic lymphocytic leukemia. The specimen comprised PBMCs, sampled after 36 months of ibrutinib treatment. The chain recombines TRBV19 with TRBJ1-5, with 8 bases lining up with TRBD1. Here the CDR3 reads CASRWGQEGQPQHF. DNA of the CDR3: TGTGCCAGTAGGTGGGGACAGGAAGGCCAGCCCCAGCATTTT.